The text below deals with one TCR beta chain. Its target is not known. This record comes from a study of T cells after yellow fever vaccination. General study results and limits: Detected again after the booster were most primary-vaccination clones, at 95% to 97% CD4 and 70% to 90% CD8. Only a minor proportion of clonotypes was detected across both CD4 and CD8 compartments. A weaker secondary response peaked on day 5, the primary on day 15.

MiXCR was run by TCRdb on the 5' RACE reads, yielding one entry per CDR3 protein. The sample records over 300,000 distinct CDR3 sequences, around 3.6% being singletons. The CDR3 has 13 residues. The germline gives CDR1 MNHNS, CDR2 SASEGT. Trimming took off 2 bases at V and 7 bases at J, with 11 bases between the two ends. This clonotype originated in a young man who received the YFV17D yellow fever vaccine. The sample here was PBMCs, taken on the day of the yellow fever booster vaccination. The chain joins TRBV6-1 to TRBJ1-2, with D tentatively TRBD1 (5 bases). CDR3 nucleotides: TGTGCCAGCAGTGAAAGACAGTTCGGTGGCTACACCTTC. This codes for CASSERQFGGYTF.